This T cell receptor (beta chain) emerged from a study of T cell changes during pregnancy in multiple sclerosis. Sequenced by immunoSEQ multiplex PCR; TCRdb stores in-frame clones only, minus some. The repertoire holds 90,000 to 100,000 clones, with around 92% as singletons. Trimming cost V 6 bases and J 4 bases, with 12 bases left between them. The CDR3 is made up of 13 amino acids. The germline CDR1 and CDR2 sequences are MRHNA and SNTAGT. This sequence was found in a female donor with multiple sclerosis, enrolled in a pregnancy study. The sequences come from peripheral blood, collected in the third trimester of pregnancy. This chain links TRBV6-4 with TRBJ1-2; possibly TRBD1 for D (6 bases). DNA of the CDR3: TGTGCCAGCAGACCTAGGACAGTCTATGGCTACACCTTC. Translating gives CASRPRTVYGYTF.